This T cell receptor (beta chain) appears in the sequencing data of a study of blood T cell repertoires in COVID-19 (dated by TCRdb to the early 2020s). With respect to the entire study: The collaborator samples originated in the United States, Italy and Spain and spanned the acute and convalescent phases of COVID-19. The material from the prospective study consisted of cDNA or gDNA derived from T cells, B-cell-depleted T cells, or PBMCs. Subjects who had been exposed to COVID-19, were actively infected with it, or had recovered from it provided the deeply sampled blood TCRbeta repertoires that made up the dataset. The repertoires were released in a freely available public database meant as a resource for research on the immune response to SARS-CoV-2. Samples were obtained from the ongoing ImmuneRACE study (first 160 participants) and from some 1,300 subjects provided by 6 global collaborators. Sample metadata almost always included a de-identified subject ID, COVID-19 status, age in years and sex. HLA class I and class II types, where available, came from metadata supplied by the sample provider rather than from assay-based typing.

The immunoSEQ Assay, a bias-controlled multiplex PCR, was used to amplify TCRbeta CDR3 regions from genomic DNA. The published analysis was carried out like this. The number of nucleated cells in each sample was estimated by amplification of reference gene primers within the assay. To quantify the absolute abundance of each unique TCRbeta CDR3 rearrangement, sequence reads were collapsed and filtered. Productive Simpson clonality was computed per sample as the square root of Simpson's diversity index over productive rearrangements. The clones in this table, taken by TCRdb from immuneACCESS, are in-frame only. Not every clone is retained; where verified, under half of the shortfall comes from an unresolved V gene, and the cause of the rest is unknown. For V, J and clone size, that table is used; D and trimming come from the DNA. For this sample there are 200,000 to 250,000 clones; about 81% appear just once. Together, the top ten hold around 8% of the sample.

Remarks on this clone: The antigen it recognizes is unknown. One base away there is no much larger clone; base qualities are not given.

The paper's findings and limits, for the study overall: How much clinical and demographic metadata was included differed by source and by participant, and the metadata was provided uncurated.

At one collaborating source in Seattle, patients were enrolled during active infection and were followed longitudinally through the course of disease. Collaborating institutions collected whole blood in K2EDTA tubes following their own protocols. For TCRbeta analysis, collaborators shipped samples in one of three forms: frozen whole blood, isolated PBMCs, or DNA extracted from either of those sample types. The sequenced sample consisted of peripheral blood. This TCR came from an elderly woman with COVID-19, enrolled during active disease.

The DNA sequence is as follows: TGTGCCAGCAGTTTATATTGGGGGGACAGGGCCGAGCAGTACTTC. It translates to CASSLYWGDRAEQYF. The rearranged chain carries TRBV28 and TRBJ2-7, with 9 bases in between that match TRBD1. Via the germline V gene, CDR1 is MDHEN and CDR2 SYDVKM. The CDR3, cysteine through phenylalanine, is 15 amino acids long. Of the read, only the CDR3 DNA is kept; its 45 bases are in frame from base 1. Trimming accounts for 1 base at V and 6 bases at J, while the number of junction bases matched to no gene is 7.